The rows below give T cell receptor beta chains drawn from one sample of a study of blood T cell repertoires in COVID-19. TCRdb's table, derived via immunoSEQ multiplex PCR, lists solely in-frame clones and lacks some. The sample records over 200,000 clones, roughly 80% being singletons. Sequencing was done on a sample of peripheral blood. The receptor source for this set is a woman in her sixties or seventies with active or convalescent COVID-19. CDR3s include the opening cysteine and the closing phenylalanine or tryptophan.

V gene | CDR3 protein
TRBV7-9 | CASSFPPGAVSRDTQYF
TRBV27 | CASSQQGSGGEKLFF
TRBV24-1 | CATSQGEDYGYTF
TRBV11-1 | CASSRREGPTEAFF
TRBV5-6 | CASSLAGEGSDEQFF
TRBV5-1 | CASSLGAGDYTEQFF
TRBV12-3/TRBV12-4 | CASRTGDGNTIYF
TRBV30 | CAWSFRGLGNQPQHF
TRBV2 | CASSGTGGQETQYF
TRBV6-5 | CASNLGQGRETQYF
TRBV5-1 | CASSEPDRDEQYF
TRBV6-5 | CASSYSRDNEQFF
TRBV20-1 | CSASPPTGSGNTIYF
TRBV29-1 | CSVEGGLFYEQYF
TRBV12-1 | CASSPRDREYMNTEAFF
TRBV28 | CASSSPSDSPSYEQYF
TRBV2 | CARTFRRDSSTDTQYF
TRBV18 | CASSPSDGAYTGELFF
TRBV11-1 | CASSWSALGAGELFF
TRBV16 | CASSQSGGLEQYF
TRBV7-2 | CASSLGQATGNTIYF
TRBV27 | CASSSEQGAPWNEQFF
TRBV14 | CASSQRDPADDEQFF
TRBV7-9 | CASSPRQGPNTEAFF
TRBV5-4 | CASSLGGAEGNTIYF
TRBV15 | CATRQGFLRHYEQYF
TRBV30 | CAWSPGLASTYEQYF
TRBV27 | CASSPRQGPYEQYF
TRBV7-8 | CASSPMAADTQYF
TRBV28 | CASRLAASNEQFF
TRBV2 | CASRSEGGDGYTF
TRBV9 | CASSAGTGAYNEQFF
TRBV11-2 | CASSKRAGGVLGELFF
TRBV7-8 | CASSLVGRWEQYF
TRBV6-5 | CASRVDRGHTEAFF
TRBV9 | CASSATGTPYSPLHF
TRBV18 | CASSPEGGRFEAFF
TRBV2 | CASRGDRAFEKLFF
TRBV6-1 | CASSERGLVDTEAFF
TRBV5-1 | CASSSLYGAGGTDTQYF
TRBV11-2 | CASSLGQGSRGYTF
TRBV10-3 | CATNTLSGTAPSYEQYF
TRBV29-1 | CSARLAGGTDTQYF
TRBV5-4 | CASSDSSGGDTQYF
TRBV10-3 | CAISESTGGVGNIQYF
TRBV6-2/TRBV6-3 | CASSSGHRDAGELFF
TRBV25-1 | CASSEWIGGGYTF
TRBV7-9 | CASSFEGSPLHF